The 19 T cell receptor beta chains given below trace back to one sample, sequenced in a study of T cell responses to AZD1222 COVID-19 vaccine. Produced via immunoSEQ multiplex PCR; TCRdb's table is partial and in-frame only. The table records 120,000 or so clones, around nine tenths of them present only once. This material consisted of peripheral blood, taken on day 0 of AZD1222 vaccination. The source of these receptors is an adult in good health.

The CDR3 sequence: CASSFGGAEQYV. DNA of the CDR3: TGTGCCAGCAGTTTCGGGGGTGCCGAGCAGTACGTC. This chain uses TRBV12-3 or TRBV12-4 with TRBJ2-7, with D perhaps TRBD2 (6 bases). The ends were cut back, 3 bases at V and 6 bases at J, with 9 bases in the middle. The CDR3 has 12 residues.

This CDR3 is CASSRQVQETQYF. CDR3 nucleotides: TGTGCCAGCAGCCGACAGGTTCAAGAGACCCAGTACTTC. This rearrangement joins TRBV5-6 to TRBJ2-5, with a weak D call TRBD1 (6 bases). V shed 4 bases and J shed 2 bases, with 9 bases lying between them. CDR3 length equals 13 residues. CDR1 SGHDT and CDR2 YYEEEE come from the germline V gene.

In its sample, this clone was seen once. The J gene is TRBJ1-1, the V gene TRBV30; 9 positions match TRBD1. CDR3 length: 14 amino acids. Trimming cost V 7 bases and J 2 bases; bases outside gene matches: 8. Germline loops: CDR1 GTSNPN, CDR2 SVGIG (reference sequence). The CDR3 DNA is TGTGCCTTTTTACCGGGACAGGGAAACACTGAAGCTTTCTTT. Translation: CAFLPGQGNTEAFF.

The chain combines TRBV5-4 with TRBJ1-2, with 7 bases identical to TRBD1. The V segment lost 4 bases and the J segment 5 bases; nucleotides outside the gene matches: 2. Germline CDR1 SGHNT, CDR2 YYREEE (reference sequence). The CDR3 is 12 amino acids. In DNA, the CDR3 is TGTGCCAGCAGCCGGGACAGTTATGGCTACACCTTC. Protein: CASSRDSYGYTF.

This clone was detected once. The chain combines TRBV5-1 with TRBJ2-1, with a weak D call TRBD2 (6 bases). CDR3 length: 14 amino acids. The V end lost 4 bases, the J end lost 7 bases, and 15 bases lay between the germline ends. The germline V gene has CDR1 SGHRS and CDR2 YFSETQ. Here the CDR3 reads CASSPGTEKNEQFF. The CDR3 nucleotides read TGCGCCAGCAGCCCGGGGACTGAAAAGAATGAGCAGTTCTTC.

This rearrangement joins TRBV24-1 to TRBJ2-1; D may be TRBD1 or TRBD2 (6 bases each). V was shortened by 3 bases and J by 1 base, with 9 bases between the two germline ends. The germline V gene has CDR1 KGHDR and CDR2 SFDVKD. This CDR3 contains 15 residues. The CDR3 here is CATSDTGRSYNEQFF. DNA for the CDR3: TGTGCCACCAGTGATACAGGGAGGTCCTACAATGAGCAGTTCTTC.

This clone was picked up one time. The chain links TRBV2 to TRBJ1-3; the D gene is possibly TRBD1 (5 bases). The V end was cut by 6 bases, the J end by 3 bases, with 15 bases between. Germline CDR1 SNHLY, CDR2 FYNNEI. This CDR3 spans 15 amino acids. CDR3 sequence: CASSQRGGFGNTIYF. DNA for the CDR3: TGTGCCAGCAGCCAACGCGGGGGGTTTGGAAACACCATATATTTT.

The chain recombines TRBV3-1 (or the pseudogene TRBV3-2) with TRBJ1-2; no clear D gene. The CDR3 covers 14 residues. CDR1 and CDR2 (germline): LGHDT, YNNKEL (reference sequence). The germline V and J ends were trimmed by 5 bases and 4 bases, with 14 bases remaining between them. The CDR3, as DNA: TGTGCCAGCAGCGCGATACTTAGAGGCTATGGCTACACCTTC. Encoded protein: CASSAILRGYGYTF.

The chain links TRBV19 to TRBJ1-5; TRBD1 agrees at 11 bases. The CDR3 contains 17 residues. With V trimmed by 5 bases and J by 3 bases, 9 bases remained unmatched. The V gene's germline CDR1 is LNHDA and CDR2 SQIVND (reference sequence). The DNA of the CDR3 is TGTGCCAGTAGTTTCCTCCGGGACAGGGGGTTCAATCAGCCCCAGCATTTT. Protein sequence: CASSFLRDRGFNQPQHF.

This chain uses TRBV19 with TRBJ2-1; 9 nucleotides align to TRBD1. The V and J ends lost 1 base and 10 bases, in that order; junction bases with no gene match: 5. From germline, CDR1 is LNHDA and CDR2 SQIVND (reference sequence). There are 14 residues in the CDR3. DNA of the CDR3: TGTGCCAGTAGTATAGGGGACAGGGTTTCGGAGCAGTTCTTC. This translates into CASSIGDRVSEQFF.

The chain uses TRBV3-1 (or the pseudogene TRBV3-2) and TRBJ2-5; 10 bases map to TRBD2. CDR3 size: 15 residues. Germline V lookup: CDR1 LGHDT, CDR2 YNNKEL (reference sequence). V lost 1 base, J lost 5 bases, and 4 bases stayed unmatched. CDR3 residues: CASSQVAGGTETQYF. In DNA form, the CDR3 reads TGTGCCAGCAGCCAAGTAGCGGGGGGTACGGAGACCCAGTACTTC.

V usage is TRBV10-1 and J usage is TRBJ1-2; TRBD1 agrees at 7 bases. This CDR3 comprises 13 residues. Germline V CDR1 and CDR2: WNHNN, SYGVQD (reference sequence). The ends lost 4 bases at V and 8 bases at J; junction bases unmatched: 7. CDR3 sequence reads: CASSGNKQGGYTF. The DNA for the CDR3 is TGCGCCAGCAGTGGTAACAAACAGGGGGGCTACACCTTC.

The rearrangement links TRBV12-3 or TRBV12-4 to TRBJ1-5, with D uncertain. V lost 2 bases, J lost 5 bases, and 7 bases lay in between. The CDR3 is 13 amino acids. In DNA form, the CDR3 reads TGTGCCAGCAGTTTATTGCGGGATCAGCCCCAGCATTTT. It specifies CASSLLRDQPQHF.

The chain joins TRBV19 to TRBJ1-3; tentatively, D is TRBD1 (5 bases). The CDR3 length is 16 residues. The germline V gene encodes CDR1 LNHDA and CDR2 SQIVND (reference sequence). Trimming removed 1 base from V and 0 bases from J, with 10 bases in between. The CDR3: CASSIVAGRSGNTIYF. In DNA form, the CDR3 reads TGTGCCAGTAGTATAGTGGCAGGGCGCTCTGGAAACACCATATATTTT.

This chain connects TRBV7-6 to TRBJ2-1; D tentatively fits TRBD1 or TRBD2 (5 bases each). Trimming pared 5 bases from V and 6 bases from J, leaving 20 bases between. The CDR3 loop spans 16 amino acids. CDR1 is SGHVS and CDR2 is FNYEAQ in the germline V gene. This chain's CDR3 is CASSLTRDAPRNEQFF. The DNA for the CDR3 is TGTGCCAGCAGCCTCACCCGGGACGCCCCCCGCAATGAGCAGTTCTTC.

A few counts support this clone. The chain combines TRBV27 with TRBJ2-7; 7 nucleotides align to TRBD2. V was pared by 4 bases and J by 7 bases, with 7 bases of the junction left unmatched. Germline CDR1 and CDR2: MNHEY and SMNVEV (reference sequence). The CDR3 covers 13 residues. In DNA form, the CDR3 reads TGTGCCAGCAGTTCCCGCGGGGGACTGGAGCAGTACTTC. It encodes CASSSRGGLEQYF.

CDR3 sequence: CASSQNQGGIWGRLADYNEQFF. The CDR3 bases are TGTGCCAGCAGCCAAAACCAAGGCGGTATTTGGGGGAGACTAGCGGATTACAATGAGCAGTTCTTC. This chain uses TRBV3-1 (or the pseudogene TRBV3-2) with TRBJ2-1, with 9 bases identical to TRBD2. Germline V gene lookup returns CDR1 LGHDT and CDR2 YNNKEL (reference sequence). The CDR3 consists of 22 residues. The V and J ends lost 2 bases and 4 bases, in that order; junction bases with no gene match: 24.

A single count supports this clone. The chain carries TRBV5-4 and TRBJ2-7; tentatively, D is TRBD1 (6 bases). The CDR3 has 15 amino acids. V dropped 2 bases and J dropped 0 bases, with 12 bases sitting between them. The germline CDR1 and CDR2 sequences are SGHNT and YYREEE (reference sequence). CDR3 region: CASSFGTPFSYEQYF. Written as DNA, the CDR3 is TGTGCCAGCAGCTTCGGGACACCCTTCTCCTACGAGCAGTACTTC.

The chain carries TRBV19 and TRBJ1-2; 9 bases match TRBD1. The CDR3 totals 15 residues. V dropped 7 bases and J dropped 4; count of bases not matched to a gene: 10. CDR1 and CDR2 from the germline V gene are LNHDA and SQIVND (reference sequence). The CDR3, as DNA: TGTGCCAGTAACAATAGGGGACAGGGACCCTATGGCTACACCTTC. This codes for CASNNRGQGPYGYTF.